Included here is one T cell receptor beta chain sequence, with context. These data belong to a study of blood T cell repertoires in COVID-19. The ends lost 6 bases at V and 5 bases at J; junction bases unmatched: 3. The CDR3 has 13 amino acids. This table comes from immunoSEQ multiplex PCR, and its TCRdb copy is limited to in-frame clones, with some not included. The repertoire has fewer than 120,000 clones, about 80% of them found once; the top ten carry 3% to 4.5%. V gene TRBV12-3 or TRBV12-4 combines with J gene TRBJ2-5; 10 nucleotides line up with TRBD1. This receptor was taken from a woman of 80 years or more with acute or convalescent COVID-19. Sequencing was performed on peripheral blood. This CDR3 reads CASRGTGAETQYF. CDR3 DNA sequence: TGTGCCAGCAGAGGGACAGGGGCTGAGACCCAGTACTTC.